Below, one T cell receptor (beta chain) is given with its context. What it recognizes is unknown. This specimen comes from a study of human T cells and chemical hapten exposure. Overall study: 2% DPC applied to a roughly 2 cm by roughly 2 cm arm area sensitized donors. Broader study findings: DPC sensitization did not alter TCRs above 1 in 1000 frequency. Expanded TCR counts at PT1 were positively correlated with the patch test score.

Time point meaning: patch test 3, about 24 weeks after DPC sensitization. Described treatment: therapeutic diphenylcyclopropenone sensitization with weekly scalp DPC. Total RNA came from unfractionated whole blood. TCRdb processed the RACE reads anew with MiXCR; each CDR3 protein has one entry. Found here are under 200,000 distinct CDR3 sequences, about a quarter of them singletons; the top ten hold around 2.3%. The ends were cut back, 1 base at V and 0 bases at J, with 9 bases in the middle. The CDR3 has 15 residues. Germline assignment: CDR1 SGDLS and CDR2 YYNGEE. The starting material was whole blood, obtained in connection with sensitization to the hapten diphenylcyclopropenone (DPC). The TCR sequence derives from a young woman with alopecia areata. Some clones in this sample may be carry-over from other donors' samples. This sequence joins TRBV9 and TRBJ2-3, with a weak D call TRBD1 (6 bases). CDR3: CASSVWDTSTDTQYF. For the CDR3, the DNA is TGTGCCAGCAGCGTATGGGACACCAGCACAGATACGCAGTATTTT.